This T cell receptor (beta chain) was documented in a study of blood T cell repertoires in COVID-19. Sequencing was performed with immunoSEQ multiplex PCR; in TCRdb, only in-frame clones are kept and a portion is missing. The sample shows 250,000 or so clones, more than 65% of them seen only once. The clonotype originates from a man in his fifties or sixties who had recovered from COVID-19. The specimen sequenced was PBMCs or T cells enriched from blood (not recorded which).

For the CDR3, the DNA is TGTGCCAGCAGCCGGATCATGACAGGGGCAGATACGCAGTATTTT. It yields the protein CASSRIMTGADTQYF. J is TRBJ2-3 and V is TRBV28, with 8 bases matching TRBD1. In germline, CDR1 is MDHEN, CDR2 SYDVKM. This CDR3 is built from 15 residues. V was clipped by 6 bases and J by 4 bases; unmatched bases: 9.